The clone carrying this T cell receptor (beta chain) was recorded at least ten times. Antigen specificity is unknown. CDR1 is LNHDA, CDR2 SQIVND, per germline (reference sequence). V was shortened by 5 bases and J by 1 base, with 11 bases between the two germline ends. The CDR3 length is 15 residues. Individual cDNA molecules received unique molecular identifiers. MiXCR, run by TCRdb on the 5' RACE reads, gives a single entry per CDR3 protein. The sample has around 30,000 distinct CDR3 sequences, roughly 5% seen once. The data originate from a study of early T cells in non-severe SARS-CoV-2 infection. Study results and limitations: The study's VDJdb matching favored anti-spike CD8 responses and missed private and CD4 specificities.

The sequence was collected from an adult who was a healthcare worker with PCR-confirmed SARS-CoV-2 infection or an uninfected control (not recorded which). Sequencing was done on a sample of whole blood. The V and J genes are TRBV19 and TRBJ2-2; tentatively, D is TRBD1 (6 bases). The CDR3 nucleotides are TGTGCCAGTAGTGCCGGGACACTGAACACCGGGGAGCTGTTTTTT. It translates to CASSAGTLNTGELFF. Using reference TRBV19 and TRBJ2-2 for the parts outside the CDR3, the full variable domain is DGGITQSPKYLFRKEGQNVTLSCEQNLNHDAMYWYRQDPGQGLRLIYYSQIVNDFQKGDIAEGYSVSREKKESFPLTVTSAQKNPTAFYLCASSAGTLNTGELFFGEGSRLTVL.